The 25 T cell receptor beta chains reported below all come from one sample, sequenced in a study of monozygotic twins with inflammatory bowel disease. TCRdb derives one entry per CDR3 protein from the 5' RACE reads, leaving out DNA. The table lists under 200,000 distinct CDR3 sequences. Sequencing used blood. These receptors were collected from a human donor with ulcerative colitis or Crohn's disease, or a healthy co-twin of an affected twin (not recorded which).

The rearrangement links TRBV20-1 to TRBJ2-7; TCRdb names TRBD2, which stays unverified in the absence of DNA. The germline V gene encodes CDR1 DFQATT and CDR2 SNEGSKA (reference sequence). The CDR3 is 14 amino acids. CDR3 sequence: CSARDLAGSYEQYF.

The gene calls are TRBV12-3 or TRBV12-4 and TRBJ2-3; TCRdb calls TRBD2, which cannot be checked without DNA. The CDR3 sequence is 15 residues long. The CDR3 reads CASSLISPGTDTQYF.

This chain connects TRBV7-9 to TRBJ2-7; as DNA is missing, the TRBD1 call by TCRdb cannot be tested. CDR1 and CDR2 from the germline V gene are SEHNR and FQNEAQ (reference sequence). This CDR3 contains 16 residues. This chain's CDR3 is CASSLDLGAIWDEQYF.

V and J are TRBV7-2 and TRBJ2-7; TCRdb's D call of TRBD2 is untestable without DNA. The CDR3 has 15 residues. Germline V gene data show CDR1 as SGHTA and CDR2 as FQGNSA. CDR3 sequence: CASSTTSGSSYEQYF.

J is TRBJ1-2 and V is TRBV20-1; no DNA is available, so the TRBD1 call from TCRdb remains unchecked. This CDR3 comprises 14 residues. Germline values: CDR1 DFQATT, CDR2 SNEGSKA (reference sequence). CDR3 region: CSARVAGSGYGYTF.

The V call is TRBV20-1, the J call TRBJ1-1; no DNA is available, so the TRBD1 call from TCRdb remains unchecked. Germline V CDR1 and CDR2: DFQATT, SNEGSKA (reference sequence). The CDR3 runs to 15 residues. The CDR3: CSASEYRVSITEAFF.

The chain employs TRBV10-3 and TRBJ2-1; lacking DNA, the TRBD2 call made by TCRdb goes unchecked. In germline, CDR1 is ENHRY, CDR2 SYGVKD. The CDR3 sequence is 23 residues long. CDR3 loop: CAIRGSGTSGGIGSVSSYNEQFF.

The chain joins TRBV7-3 to TRBJ2-3; TCRdb returns TRBD2, unconfirmable since there is no DNA. In germline, CDR1 is SGHTA, CDR2 FQGTGA. This CDR3 is built from 17 residues. The CDR3 here is CASSSRGLAEGTDTQYF.

V is TRBV12-3 or TRBV12-4 and J is TRBJ1-6; the D call of TRBD1 rests on TCRdb alone, since no DNA is present to check it. The CDR3 covers 15 residues. The CDR3 loop reads CASSWGTDLNSPLHF.

The chain has TRBV7-2 and TRBJ2-1; TCRdb proposes TRBD1, but this gene call is untestable without DNA. The germline V gene has CDR1 SGHTA and CDR2 FQGNSA. The CDR3 has 14 amino acids. CDR3 in amino acids: CASRSSGTNNEQFF.

The chain recombines TRBV4-1 with TRBJ1-2; TCRdb lists TRBD1, though no DNA is available to test this call. Germline CDR1 and CDR2: MGHRA and YSYEKL. The CDR3 is 16 residues long. The CDR3 spells CASSQTRTGKEDGYTF.

V is TRBV7-2 and J is TRBJ1-2; TCRdb outputs TRBD1, but without DNA this stays unchecked. The CDR3 sequence is 16 residues long. Germline V gene lookup returns CDR1 SGHTA and CDR2 FQGNSA. The CDR3 loop is CASSLGGSFTDYGYTF.

This chain links TRBV10-3 with TRBJ2-1; TCRdb indicates TRBD2, and absent DNA this call remains unverified. Germline V gene sequence: CDR1 ENHRY, CDR2 SYGVKD. The CDR3 is 16 residues long. The CDR3 sequence is CAISESLAGGKNEQFF.

This chain connects TRBV12-3 or TRBV12-4 to TRBJ2-7; absent DNA, TCRdb's TRBD1 call cannot be checked. This CDR3 region has 14 residues. The chain's CDR3 is CASTGGQVTYEQYF.

The chain is built from TRBV25-1 and TRBJ1-5. CDR1 is MGHDK and CDR2 is SYGVNS in the germline V gene. CDR3 size: 16 residues. This CDR3 is CASSESGGFGNQPQHF.

CDR3 sequence reads: CASSLSFTDTQYF. The chain links TRBV7-6 to TRBJ2-3. The CDR3 runs to 13 residues. The germline V gene has CDR1 SGHVS and CDR2 FNYEAQ.

The CDR3 region is CASSSPGSAEAFF. J is TRBJ1-1 and V is TRBV9; no DNA is available, so the TRBD1 call from TCRdb remains unchecked. Germline lookup yields CDR1 SGDLS and CDR2 YYNGEE. CDR3 length: 13 residues.

The chain carries TRBV2 and TRBJ2-1. Germline V gene lookup returns CDR1 SNHLY and CDR2 FYNNEI. This CDR3 is 16 amino acids long. The CDR3 spells CASSEGVGRTYNEQFF.

The rearrangement joins TRBV5-4 to TRBJ2-3. The CDR3 is 13 amino acids. The germline V gene has CDR1 SGHNT and CDR2 YYREEE (reference sequence). CDR3 protein: CASSQDSTDTQYF.

The chain employs TRBV21-1 and TRBJ2-7. TRBV21-1 is tagged as a pseudogene. The CDR3 consists of 15 residues. Here the CDR3 reads CASSKGAWSGNEQYF.

The chain carries TRBV18 and TRBJ2-2. The CDR3 is made up of 17 amino acids. Germline CDR1 is KGHSH and CDR2 is LQKENI. CDR3 protein: CASSPAAAAVGTGELFF.

This rearrangement joins TRBV20-1 to TRBJ1-4; TCRdb calls TRBD1, which cannot be checked without DNA. The CDR3 consists of 13 residues. The germline V gene has CDR1 DFQATT and CDR2 SNEGSKA (reference sequence). Here the CDR3 reads CSAQDRGVEKLFF.

J is TRBJ2-2 and V is TRBV5-6; without DNA, the TCRdb call of TRBD2 cannot be checked. This CDR3 is built from 16 residues. Germline-derived CDR1 and CDR2 are SGHDT and YYEEEE. CDR3: CASSSGLAGETGELFF.

The chain combines TRBV5-1 with TRBJ2-7; absent DNA, TCRdb's TRBD1 call cannot be checked. CDR1 is SGHRS, CDR2 YFSETQ, per germline. The CDR3 totals 13 residues. This chain's CDR3 is CASSFGGKYEQYF.

V gene TRBV20-1 combines with J gene TRBJ1-5. CDR1 and CDR2 from the germline V gene are DFQATT and SNEGSKA (reference sequence). This CDR3 region has 12 residues. CDR3: CSASSSNQPQHF.